The source of this T cell receptor (beta chain) is a study of cytomegalovirus exposure and HLA in healthy donors. Study conclusions and caveats: The CMV antigen specificity of a few CMV-associated chains was confirmed through in vitro analysis. The classifier was said to identify cytomegalovirus status with high specificity and sensitivity.

This CDR3 is built from 14 residues. V lost 7 bases, J lost 3 bases, and 7 bases stayed unmatched. Germline CDR1 MNHEY, CDR2 SMNVEV (reference sequence). Method: immunoSEQ multiplex PCR; TCRdb's copy keeps in-frame clones and lacks some. The sample lists a few hundred thousand clones, 75% to 90% occurring once. Points on this clone: Its target is not known.

The sample consisted of PBMCs. This chain joins TRBV27 and TRBJ2-7, with TRBD2 matching over 9 bases. This sequence originates from a woman aged 18 to 35 in good health and CMV-seronegative. The CDR3 DNA follows: TGTGCCAGCACGAGCGGGGGGACGCGCTACGAGCAGTACTTC. It codes for CASTSGGTRYEQYF.